What follows is one TCR beta chain and its context. Naive CD8 cells lacked CD45RO, underwent positive selection for CCR7 and left out terminally differentiated effector memory CD45RA+ cells. The sample originates from a study of shared clonotypes between healthy human individuals. Sequenced by immunoSEQ multiplex PCR; TCRdb stores in-frame clones only, minus some. Among roughly 2.1 million clones listed, 85% to 95% were seen once. The germline V and J ends were trimmed by 5 bases and 4 bases, with 12 bases remaining between them. Germline CDR1 is MNHNS and CDR2 is SASEGT. The CDR3 is 14 residues long.

The chain has TRBV6-1 and TRBJ2-1; the D gene is possibly TRBD2 (5 bases). This TCR derives from a man between 18 and 29 years old in good health. Some clones in this sample may be carry-over from other donors' samples. The sample taken for sequencing was naive CD8+ T cells from PBMCs. CDR3 loop: CASSQVDYYNEQFF. CDR3 DNA sequence: TGTGCCAGCAGTCAAGTCGACTATTACAATGAGCAGTTCTTC.